This T cell receptor (beta chain) was identified during a study of T-cell memory formation after mild COVID-19. Study findings and constraints: Pre-infection memory already had some responding clones, implying cross-reactive memory joined.

Trimming removed 5 bases from V and 4 bases from J; junction bases left unmatched: 11. This CDR3 spans 17 amino acids. Looked up from germline, CDR1 is MNHEY and CDR2 is SVGAGI. A single record per CDR3 protein comes from TCRdb applying MiXCR to the 5' RACE reads. The sample comprises around 300,000 distinct CDR3 sequences, roughly a fifth of which are singletons, and under 25% rests with the top ten. In its sample, this clonotype was seen a few times. The antigen remains unidentified. The chain links TRBV6-5 to TRBJ1-4; 9 bases are a match to TRBD1. This receptor was obtained from a man aged 18 to 29 who had mild COVID-19 (a few samples of this study predate the infection). Cell type and time point are not known. The sample taken for sequencing was PBMCs or a T cell subset sorted from them (not recorded which). The CDR3 region is CASSLGQGPKGNEKLFF. The CDR3 DNA reads as TGTGCCAGCAGTCTGGGACAGGGACCGAAGGGTAATGAAAAACTGTTTTTT.